The clone carrying this TCR beta chain showed up just a few times. This entry is derived from a study of blood T cells in healthy people across ages. Next came a second PCR, run for about 7 to 12 cycles, which used a sample-barcoded 5' primer along with a J-beta primer mix. TCRdb reprocessed the 5' RACE reads via MiXCR and lists one record per CDR3 protein. The sample yields 600,000 to 900,000 distinct CDR3 sequences, under 30% seen once. Germline V lookup: CDR1 SEHNR, CDR2 FQNEAQ (reference sequence). Trimming removed 7 bases at V and 0 bases at J, with 6 bases between. The CDR3 is 12 amino acids. This same sample was also part of a study on T cells of mothers and their children. That investigation notes: In this cohort, donors were a few healthy Caucasian mothers plus their six children. Each 15 ul cDNA reaction used roughly 1.4 ug RNA; all RNA was used.

The sequencing sample was made of blood. The sequence derives from a boy younger than 18 in good health. The chain has TRBV7-9 and TRBJ1-2, with D uncertain. The CDR3 spells CASTRANYGYTF. The CDR3 DNA reads TGTGCCAGCACAAGAGCTAACTATGGCTACACCTTC.